The 21 T cell receptor beta chains given below trace back to one sample, sequenced in a study of blood T cell repertoires in COVID-19. TCRdb keeps only in-frame clones here, not all; method: immunoSEQ multiplex PCR. The sample lists 110,000 or so clones, about 87% seen once, with around 1.1% in the top ten. The sequenced sample consisted of peripheral blood. The receptors stem from a human donor in a cohort sampled during active COVID-19.

This chain connects TRBV4-1 to TRBJ1-1; the match to TRBD1 covers 8 bases. CDR3 size: 15 residues. Germline V gene lookup returns CDR1 MGHRA and CDR2 YSYEKL. V was clipped by 8 bases and J by 0 bases; unmatched bases: 8. The CDR3: CASRLGGQVNTEAFF. CDR3 DNA sequence: TGCGCCAGCCGCTTGGGGGGACAGGTGAACACTGAAGCTTTCTTT.

The gene calls are TRBV2 and TRBJ2-7, with 7 nucleotides matching TRBD2. J was trimmed by 10 bases and V by 5 bases; bases with no gene match: 8. The CDR3 length is 12 residues. The germline CDR1 and CDR2 sequences are SNHLY and FYNNEI. The CDR3 loop reads CASSRLAEEQYF. CDR3 DNA: TGTGCCAGCAGTAGACTAGCCGAAGAACAGTACTTC.

The V and J genes are TRBV7-9 and TRBJ2-1, with 16 bases fitting TRBD2. V lost 5 bases to trimming and J lost 13 bases; unmatched junction nucleotides: 11. The CDR3 covers 16 residues. From germline, CDR1 is SEHNR and CDR2 FQNEAQ (reference sequence). The CDR3 here is CASSGSGLAGGESQFF. Written as DNA, the CDR3 is TGTGCCAGCAGCGGATCGGGACTAGCGGGGGGGGAATCTCAGTTCTTC.

The CDR3 loop is CASSRYTGNTEAFF. The CDR3 nucleotides are TGTGCCAGCAGCCGTTATACAGGGAACACTGAAGCTTTCTTT. The chain joins TRBV11-3 to TRBJ1-1, with D perhaps matching TRBD1 (5 bases). Germline V gene sequence: CDR1 SGHNT, CDR2 YENEEA. V lost 5 bases and J 1 base, leaving 11 bases between the germline ends. The CDR3 has 14 amino acids. Filled out from reference TRBV11-3 and TRBJ1-1, the complete variable domain reads EAGVVQSPRYKIIEKKQPVAFWCNPISGHNTLYWYLQNLGQGPELLIRYENEEAVDDSQLPKDRFSAERLKGVDSTLKIQPAELGDSAVYLCASSRYTGNTEAFFGQGTRLTVV.

This sequence joins TRBV24-1 and TRBJ2-7, with D perhaps TRBD1 (6 bases). The germline V gene has CDR1 KGHDR and CDR2 SFDVKD. V lost 6 bases and J lost 5, with 22 bases in between. This CDR3 contains 16 residues. The DNA of the CDR3 is TGTGCCACCAGTTTCGGAGATGGGCCAGGGGAGAACGAGCAGTACTTC. This translates into CATSFGDGPGENEQYF.

The rearrangement uses TRBV7-2 and TRBJ2-7, with D unclear. Germline CDR1 is SGHTA and CDR2 is FQGNSA. V lost 4 bases to trimming and J lost 2 bases, with 9 bases between them. This CDR3 has 13 amino acids. Here the CDR3 DNA reads TGTGCCAGCAGCTCCCGCTACGCCTACGAGCAGTACTTC. Protein product: CASSSRYAYEQYF.

The chain employs TRBV5-3 and TRBJ2-7, with D possibly being TRBD1 (6 bases). TRBV5-3 has ORF status, its function being uncertain. The CDR3 length is 14 residues. Between the trimmed V and J ends, which lost 4 bases and 6 bases, there was a span of 17 bases. The DNA for the CDR3 is TGTGCCAGAAGCCAGAGGGACCGCAGGGGCGAGCAGTACTTC. Protein product: CARSQRDRRGEQYF.

The chain combines TRBV7-8 with TRBJ2-2; weak D call: TRBD1 (5 bases). The ends were cut back, 1 base at V and 7 bases at J, with 13 bases in the middle. The CDR3 has 15 residues. Germline V gene sequence: CDR1 SGHVS, CDR2 FQNEAQ. The CDR3 protein is CASSLGQGRGGELFF. The DNA for the CDR3 is TGTGCCAGCAGCTTAGGCCAGGGTCGAGGCGGGGAGCTGTTTTTT. Complete variable domain (other parts from reference TRBV7-8 and TRBJ2-2): GAGVSQSPRYKVAKRGQDVALRCDPISGHVSLFWYQQALGQGPEFLTYFQNEAQLDKSGLPSDRFFAERPEGSVSTLKIQRTQQEDSAVYLCASSLGQGRGGELFFGEGSRLTVL.

The V and J genes are TRBV6-5 and TRBJ2-5, with D tentatively TRBD2 (5 bases). Deletions cut 6 bases from V and 5 bases from J, with 19 bases between. The CDR3 is 15 residues long. The germline V gene encodes CDR1 MNHEY and CDR2 SVGAGI. This CDR3 is CASRNSAAGIETQYF. The CDR3 DNA is TGTGCCAGCAGAAACTCCGCGGCGGGTATTGAGACCCAGTACTTC.

This chain uses TRBV15 with TRBJ2-5; D is uncertain. V lost 0 bases to trimming and J lost 2 bases, with 10 bases between them. Germline assignment: CDR1 LNHNV and CDR2 YYDKDF (reference sequence). This CDR3 contains 15 residues. The chain's CDR3 is CATSRELAAQETQYF. CDR3 DNA sequence: TGTGCCACCAGCAGAGAGTTAGCCGCTCAAGAGACCCAGTACTTC.

The chain is built from TRBV6-2 or TRBV6-3 and TRBJ1-2, with D perhaps TRBD1 (5 bases). CDR1 is MNHEY and CDR2 is SVGEGT in the germline V gene. The V and J ends lost 2 bases and 5 bases respectively, with 21 bases between them. The CDR3 has 17 amino acids. The CDR3 loop reads CASSYLAGIIEEYGYTF. DNA for the CDR3: TGTGCCAGCAGTTACCTTGCAGGGATCATTGAAGAATATGGCTACACCTTC.

This clone was observed once. The chain joins TRBV7-2 to TRBJ2-1; 7 bases map to TRBD2. Germline V CDR1 and CDR2: SGHTA, FQGNSA. The CDR3 runs 12 residues. V dropped 5 bases and J dropped 9; count of bases not matched to a gene: 4. DNA for the CDR3: TGTGCCAGCAGCCGCGGGGGTGGTGAGCAGTTCTTC. Translation: CASSRGGGEQFF.

The chain combines TRBV7-9 with TRBJ2-7; TRBD1 matches at 11 bases. Germline V lookup: CDR1 SEHNR, CDR2 FQNEAQ (reference sequence). This CDR3 is 15 amino acids long. Losses at the gene ends were 5 bases for V and 7 bases for J; bases not matched to a gene: 10. CDR3 bases: TGTGCCAGCAGCCCCCGGGACAGGGGGTCTCTGGAGCAGTACTTC. This gives the protein CASSPRDRGSLEQYF.

The chain has TRBV19 and TRBJ2-7; 7 positions agree with TRBD1. The CDR3 loop spans 15 amino acids. CDR1 is LNHDA and CDR2 is SQIVND in the germline V gene (reference sequence). Losses at the gene ends were 3 bases for V and 5 bases for J; bases not matched to a gene: 10. DNA of the CDR3: TGTGCCAGTAGTATTAGGCGGACAGGCGAGAACGAGCAGTACTTC. This sequence encodes CASSIRRTGENEQYF.

V and J are TRBV4-2 and TRBJ2-7, with a possible D match to TRBD2 (6 bases). The V end lost 0 bases, the J end lost 3 bases, and 9 bases lay between the germline ends. The germline CDR1 and CDR2 sequences are LGHNA and YNFKEQ. This CDR3 is 14 amino acids long. The CDR3 loop reads CASSQEGGYYEQYF. The CDR3 DNA is TGTGCCAGCAGCCAAGAAGGAGGGTACTACGAGCAGTACTTC.

The chain links TRBV9 to TRBJ2-7, with 8 positions matching TRBD2. CDR3 length equals 15 residues. Per germline, CDR1 SGDLS and CDR2 YYNGEE. V lost 4 bases, J lost 0 bases, and 6 bases stayed unmatched. The CDR3: CASSRGGASSYEQYF. The DNA of the CDR3 is TGTGCCAGCAGCCGGGGGGGAGCGAGCTCCTACGAGCAGTACTTC.

CDR3 sequence (DNA): TGTGCCATCAGTGAGGCGACAGGGTCGAAGGTCTACGAGCAGTACTTC. This codes for CAISEATGSKVYEQYF. The chain employs TRBV10-3 and TRBJ2-7; 7 bases line up with TRBD1. The junction had 10 bases not matched to a gene; V was cut back by 2 bases and J by 3 bases. This CDR3 has 16 residues. Germline V gene data show CDR1 as ENHRY and CDR2 as SYGVKD.

V usage is TRBV7-6 and J usage is TRBJ1-1; TRBD1 might be the D (5 bases). The CDR3 extends over 18 amino acids. Germline V lookup: CDR1 SGHVS, CDR2 FNYEAQ. Trimming removed 1 base from V and 0 bases from J, with 18 bases in between. In DNA, the CDR3 is TGTGCCAGCAGCTTAGTATGGTTTATGGACATCATGAACACTGAAGCTTTCTTT. It encodes CASSLVWFMDIMNTEAFF.

V usage is TRBV27 and J usage is TRBJ2-3, with 9 bases that match TRBD2. The V gene's germline CDR1 is MNHEY and CDR2 SMNVEV (reference sequence). The CDR3 has 16 amino acids. J was trimmed by 5 bases and V by 6 bases; bases with no gene match: 12. The CDR3 spells CASSPGSGRYQDTQYF. CDR3 coding DNA: TGTGCCAGCAGCCCAGGTAGCGGGAGATATCAAGATACGCAGTATTTT.

The chain uses TRBV6-1 and TRBJ2-3, with D perhaps TRBD2 (6 bases). Germline CDR1 MNHNS, CDR2 SASEGT. The CDR3 runs to 16 residues. Trimming removed 4 bases at V and 2 bases at J, with 16 bases between. The DNA for the CDR3 is TGTGCCAGCAGTGCCCTATCTGCGGGGATCACAGATACGCAGTATTTT. Protein: CASSALSAGITDTQYF.

This clone was counted once. V usage is TRBV7-6 and J usage is TRBJ2-1; the D is unclear. The germline V gene encodes CDR1 SGHVS and CDR2 FNYEAQ. The CDR3 length is 14 residues. The germline V and J ends were trimmed by 7 bases and 3 bases, with 13 bases remaining between them. The CDR3 DNA sequence: TGTGCCAGCAACGCCATCACCGGCTACAATGAGCAGTTCTTC. Translation gives CASNAITGYNEQFF.